This T cell receptor (beta chain) was sequenced in a study of neurological immune-mediated disorders. Study-wide findings and caveats: The most TCR clonal expansion was seen in HTLV-1-associated myelopathy, whereas the least was seen in multiple sclerosis, below the level in healthy controls. Across subjects, no CDR3 amino acid sequence appeared in expanded clones of more than one subject, a finding that suggested private repertoires in all groups.

V lost 1 base and J lost 4, with 13 bases in between. The CDR3 covers 15 residues. The germline V gene has CDR1 MDHEN and CDR2 SYDVKM. The authors made cDNA by 5'RACE with 10-nucleotide random UMIs. Via MiXCR, TCRdb re-called the 5' RACE reads, giving one row per CDR3 protein. The sample consists of about 45,000 distinct CDR3 sequences, approximately 15% of them appearing once. Time point denoted: longitudinal time-point 3. The controls, all healthy individuals, were blood bank volunteers in Maryland, USA. This clonotype was seen many times. Its antigen is unidentified. The V call is TRBV28, the J call TRBJ1-2; no reliable D call. The sequence was obtained from a man between 25 and 39 years old in good health. Sequences were obtained from PBMCs. DNA of the CDR3: TGTGCCAGCAGTTTATCAGTCCCCGGCGTCTATGGCTACACCTTC. Amino acid sequence: CASSLSVPGVYGYTF.